This entry concerns a single T cell receptor (beta chain). What it recognizes is unknown. The sample carries other DNA sequences with the same CDR3. Recent vaccinations or acute infections were absent in the healthy HIV-negative adult donors. Using immunoSEQ multiplex PCR, the repertoire was profiled, and TCRdb retains in-frame clones only, with some absent. The sample shows 850,000 to 1,200,000 clones, about 76% of them seen only once. The sample is drawn from a study of shared clonotypes between healthy human individuals. Notes on the study in general: Between four donors, naive CD4 clonotypes were shared at a level of roughly 5.5%. Estimated richness was generally greater in naive than memory subsets.

V was pared by 0 bases and J by 1 base, with 8 bases between. This CDR3 is built from 14 residues. Germline assignment: CDR1 SGHNT and CDR2 YYREEE (reference sequence). J is TRBJ2-7 and V is TRBV5-4, with D tentatively TRBD2 (6 bases). The receptor was derived from a man between 18 and 29 years old in good health. Source material: memory CD4+ T cells sorted from blood. As to subset: CD45RA-negative fraction. The CDR3 spells CASSLGRGSYEQYF. As DNA, the CDR3 is TGTGCCAGCAGCTTGGGGCGGGGATCCTACGAGCAGTACTTC.